A single sample is the source of the 31 T cell receptor beta chains below, sequenced in a study of graft-versus-host responses after intestinal transplantation. Assay: immunoSEQ multiplex PCR; the TCRdb copy retains only in-frame clones and omits some. The sample shows roughly 97,000 clones, around 90% of them seen only once. Sequencing used PBMCs, obtained about 450 days after intestinal transplant. The source is a human patient who received an intestinal transplant, so some T cells may come from the graft donor.

The rearrangement joins TRBV5-5 to TRBJ1-6; D not certain. This CDR3 spans 15 amino acids. Germline V gene lookup returns CDR1 SGHKS and CDR2 YYEKEE (reference sequence). V lost 0 bases to trimming and J lost 9 bases, with 13 bases between them. Here the CDR3 DNA reads TGTGCCAGCAGCTTGGTCGACAACAACGGTTCACCCCTCCACTTT. Its translation: CASSLVDNNGSPLHF.

The chain joins TRBV5-1 to TRBJ1-1, with 7 bases fitting TRBD1. V gave up 0 bases and J gave up 4 bases; unmatched junction bases: 0. Germline CDR1 is SGHRS and CDR2 is YFSETQ. The CDR3 has 13 residues. In DNA form, the CDR3 reads TGCGCCAGCAGCTTGGACAGGGGCACTGAAGCTTTCTTT. This codes for CASSLDRGTEAFF.

This chain connects TRBV12-5 to TRBJ1-3; no reliable D call. CDR3 length: 14 amino acids. V lost 1 base and J 7 bases, leaving 11 bases between the germline ends. Germline V gene lookup returns CDR1 LGHNT and CDR2 FRNRAP. The CDR3 protein is CASGLGQDRNTIYF. The DNA for the CDR3 is TGTGCTAGTGGTTTGGGGCAGGATCGGAACACCATATATTTT. Drawing the rest from reference TRBV12-5 and TRBJ1-3, the complete variable domain is DARVTQTPRHKVTEMGQEVTMRCQPILGHNTVFWYRQTMMQGLELLAYFRNRAPLDDSGMPKDRFSAEMPDATLATLKIQPSEPRDSAVYFCASGLGQDRNTIYFGEGSWLTVV.

This chain connects TRBV5-1 to TRBJ2-2; tentative D call: TRBD1 (6 bases). CDR1 is SGHRS, CDR2 YFSETQ, per germline. This CDR3 comprises 15 residues. Between the trimmed V and J ends, which lost 4 bases and 0 bases, there was a span of 10 bases. CDR3 loop: CASSVSGANTGELFF. The DNA for the CDR3 is TGCGCCAGCAGCGTCTCAGGGGCGAACACCGGGGAGCTGTTTTTT.

The chain carries TRBV11-3 and TRBJ2-1; D remains unclear. The CDR3 contains 12 residues. Germline CDR1 reads SGHNT; CDR2 reads YENEEA. Trimming stripped 2 bases from V and 10 bases from J, with 9 bases between. The CDR3 DNA follows: TGTGCCAGCAGCTTATCGGGTGGCGAGCAGTTCTTC. Translated, it gives CASSLSGGEQFF.

The J gene is TRBJ1-5, the V gene TRBV28, with D hard to call. The CDR3 runs to 15 residues. CDR1 is MDHEN, CDR2 SYDVKM, per germline. The V end was cut by 3 bases, the J end by 2 bases, with 11 bases between. The CDR3 region is CASSFPDVGNQPQHF. The CDR3 DNA reads as TGTGCCAGCAGTTTTCCGGATGTGGGCAATCAGCCCCAGCATTTT.

This clone was observed a single time. This sequence joins TRBV29-1 and TRBJ2-2, with 7 nucleotides matching TRBD1. The V and J ends lost 7 bases and 4 bases, in that order; junction bases with no gene match: 9. Germline CDR1 SQVTM, CDR2 ANQGSEA. This CDR3 region has 14 residues. The CDR3 spells CSARGTFVTGELFF. Written as DNA, the CDR3 is TGCAGCGCCAGGGGGACATTCGTCACCGGGGAGCTGTTTTTT.

The chain employs TRBV6-5 and TRBJ2-7; D gene uncertain. The CDR3 has 16 amino acids. V was clipped by 2 bases and J by 1 base, with 15 bases between them. Per germline, CDR1 MNHEY and CDR2 SVGAGI. CDR3 bases: TGTGCCAGCAGTTACGCCTCCGGATTGAGATCCTACGAGCAGTACTTC. Protein sequence: CASSYASGLRSYEQYF.

This clone is a singleton in its sample. V gene TRBV6-1 combines with J gene TRBJ2-7, with 13 bases matching TRBD2. V dropped 5 bases and J dropped 3; count of bases not matched to a gene: 1. This CDR3 spans 14 amino acids. In germline, CDR1 is MNHNS, CDR2 SASEGT. CDR3 sequence (DNA): TGTGCCAGCAGTTGGACTAGCGGGGGCTACGAGCAGTACTTC. Residues: CASSWTSGGYEQYF.

This sequence joins TRBV2 and TRBJ1-2; D is perhaps TRBD1 (6 bases). Between the trimmed V and J ends, which lost 2 bases and 8 bases, there was a span of 12 bases. Germline assignment: CDR1 SNHLY and CDR2 FYNNEI. This CDR3 is built from 13 residues. The CDR3 protein is CASSEMQGKGYTF. The CDR3 coding sequence is TGTGCCAGCAGTGAAATGCAGGGGAAGGGCTACACCTTC. Drawing the rest from reference TRBV2 and TRBJ1-2, the complete variable domain is EPEVTQTPSHQVTQMGQEVILRCVPISNHLYFYWYRQILGQKVEFLVSFYNNEISEKSEIFDDQFSVERPDGSNFTLKIRSTKLEDSAMYFCASSEMQGKGYTFGSGTRLTVV.

The chain links TRBV5-6 to TRBJ2-3; D gene unclear. The CDR3 sequence is 14 residues long. Germline V lookup: CDR1 SGHDT, CDR2 YYEEEE. V was clipped by 3 bases and J by 3 bases, with 11 bases between them. The CDR3 DNA reads as TGTGCCAGCAGCTGGGGTGGGGTTACAGATACGCAGTATTTT. It encodes CASSWGGVTDTQYF.

This chain uses TRBV4-1 with TRBJ2-7; 8 bases are shared with TRBD1. The CDR3 runs 17 residues. Trimming took 2 bases from V and 4 from J; bases not matched to a gene: 13. Looked up from germline, CDR1 is MGHRA and CDR2 is YSYEKL. CDR3 bases: TGCGCCAGCAGCCAATTCGCCCGGGGCAGGGGGCTTTACGAGCAGTACTTC. It encodes CASSQFARGRGLYEQYF.

The chain combines TRBV19 with TRBJ1-5; D is ambiguous. Trimming stripped 1 base from V and 5 bases from J, with 9 bases between. This CDR3 is built from 14 residues. Germline CDR1 LNHDA, CDR2 SQIVND (reference sequence). The CDR3 bases are TGTGCCAGTAGTATAGGCAGAGGATATCAGCCCCAGCATTTT. It encodes CASSIGRGYQPQHF.

CDR3: CASTPRTVDYEQYF. CDR3 coding DNA: TGTGCCAGTACTCCAAGGACAGTCGACTACGAGCAGTACTTC. This chain connects TRBV5-5 to TRBJ2-7; D is possibly TRBD1 (6 bases). CDR1 is SGHKS and CDR2 is YYEKEE in the germline V gene (reference sequence). This CDR3 has 14 amino acids. V was clipped by 8 bases and J by 3 bases, with 18 bases between them.

This clone came up once. J is TRBJ1-6 and V is TRBV7-6; unclear D gene. The CDR3 is 13 residues long. CDR1 and CDR2 (germline): SGHVS, FNYEAQ. V was clipped by 4 bases and J by 8 bases, with 9 bases between them. CDR3 region: CASSSTEDSPLHF. The CDR3 DNA follows: TGTGCCAGCAGCTCGACGGAGGATTCACCCCTCCACTTT. The full variable domain, its missing parts supplied by reference TRBV7-6 and TRBJ1-6, is GAGVSQSPRYKVTKRGQDVALRCDPISGHVSLYWYRQALGQGPEFLTYFNYEAQQDKSGLPNDRFSAERPEGSISTLTIQRTEQRDSAMYRCASSSTEDSPLHFGNGTRLTVT.

This chain connects TRBV5-6 to TRBJ1-2; D ambiguous. Germline CDR1 is SGHDT and CDR2 is YYEEEE. V was clipped by 0 bases and J by 5 bases, with 11 bases between them. CDR3 length: 14 amino acids. The CDR3 DNA sequence: TGTGCCAGCAGCTTGGTGGGCAGTAATTATGGCTACACCTTC. Its translation: CASSLVGSNYGYTF.

Note on this clone: Other DNA sequences in the sample encode the same CDR3. The rearrangement joins TRBV29-1 to TRBJ2-6; D not certain. The CDR3 consists of 14 residues. V was trimmed by 3 bases and J by 0 bases, leaving 6 bases between them. Germline values: CDR1 SQVTM, CDR2 ANQGSEA. CDR3 sequence: CSVEAASGANVLTF. In DNA form, the CDR3 reads TGCAGCGTTGAGGCAGCCTCTGGGGCCAACGTCCTGACTTTC.

The rearrangement links TRBV5-1 to TRBJ2-7; 10 bases agree with TRBD2. Trimming cost V 4 bases and J 4 bases; bases outside gene matches: 5. The germline gives CDR1 SGHRS, CDR2 YFSETQ. The CDR3 runs 14 residues. CDR3 sequence: CASSLRTSGYEQYF. The CDR3, as DNA: TGCGCCAGCAGCCTCAGGACTAGCGGTTACGAGCAGTACTTC. Supplemented by reference TRBV5-1 and TRBJ2-7, the full variable domain reads KAGVTQTPRYLIKTRGQQVTLSCSPISGHRSVSWYQQTPGQGLQFLFEYFSETQRNKGNFPGRFSGRQFSNSRSEMNVSTLELGDSALYLCASSLRTSGYEQYFGPGTRLTVT.

The sample holds one count of this clone. The J gene is TRBJ2-2, the V gene TRBV5-4; D gene ambiguous. In germline, CDR1 is SGHNT, CDR2 YYREEE (reference sequence). CDR3 size: 12 residues. V was pared by 0 bases and J by 6 bases, with 3 bases between. The CDR3 DNA sequence: TGTGCCAGCAGCTTGGGGGCCGGGGAGCTGTTTTTT. Translating it yields CASSLGAGELFF.

The rearrangement links TRBV13 to TRBJ1-4; TRBD1 matches 9 bases. The CDR3 is 20 residues long. Losses at the gene ends were 4 bases for V and 2 bases for J; bases not matched to a gene: 17. CDR1 and CDR2 from the germline V gene are PRHDT and FYEKMQ (reference sequence). The CDR3 bases are TGTGCCAGCAGCTCCCGTCTCCCGGGACAGGGAGGAGGGACTAATGAAAAACTGTTTTTT. Protein: CASSSRLPGQGGGTNEKLFF.

J is TRBJ1-2 and V is TRBV9; no definite D call. The CDR3 runs to 13 residues. Germline V gene lookup returns CDR1 SGDLS and CDR2 YYNGEE. Trimming removed 4 bases from V and 9 bases from J, with 16 bases in between. The CDR3 loop is CASSPRSDLRYTF. CDR3 nucleotide sequence: TGTGCCAGCAGCCCCCGGAGCGATCTGCGCTACACCTTC. The full variable domain, completed using reference TRBV9 and TRBJ1-2, is DSGVTQTPKHLITATGQRVTLRCSPRSGDLSVYWYQQSLDQGLQFLIQYYNGEERAKGNILERFSAQQFPDLHSELNLSSLELGDSALYFCASSPRSDLRYTFGSGTRLTVV.

The chain employs TRBV5-5 and TRBJ2-7, with 9 bases identical to TRBD1. V shed 0 bases, J shed 1 base, and the junction held 2 bases outside the gene matches. Germline-derived CDR1 and CDR2 are SGHKS and YYEKEE (reference sequence). This CDR3 spans 15 amino acids. This CDR3 is CASSLAGTGSYEQYF. The CDR3, as DNA: TGTGCCAGCAGCTTGGCCGGGACAGGGTCCTACGAGCAGTACTTC. The variable domain in full, completed from reference TRBV5-5 and TRBJ2-7, reads DAGVTQSPTHLIKTRGQQVTLRCSPISGHKSVSWYQQVLGQGPQFIFQYYEKEERGRGNFPDRFSARQFPNYSSELNVNALLLGDSALYLCASSLAGTGSYEQYFGPGTRLTVT.

The chain recombines TRBV4-1 with TRBJ2-1; TRBD2 might be the D (6 bases). The CDR3 extends over 17 amino acids. V was cut by 3 bases and J by 7 bases, with 22 bases left in between. Germline V gene lookup returns CDR1 MGHRA and CDR2 YSYEKL. Here the CDR3 DNA reads TGCGCCAGCAGCCACATCCTCCCGGGGGTTATGTGGAATGAGCAGTTCTTC. Translated, it gives CASSHILPGVMWNEQFF.

The rearrangement joins TRBV10-3 to TRBJ1-1; no firm D call. This CDR3 comprises 12 residues. Germline V CDR1 and CDR2: ENHRY, SYGVKD. V lost 7 bases and J 4 bases, leaving 10 bases between the germline ends. The CDR3 nucleotides are TGTGCCATCATGAGCAGTCCCACTGAAGCTTTCTTT. The encoded protein is CAIMSSPTEAFF.

The rearrangement links TRBV4-2 to TRBJ1-6, with no clear D. CDR3 length equals 16 residues. The germline CDR1 and CDR2 sequences are LGHNA and YNFKEQ. Trimming removed 5 bases at V and 6 bases at J, with 17 bases between. DNA of the CDR3: TGTGCCAGCAGCTTGGATTCGGTGCTTCTTAATTCACCCCTCCACTTT. Its protein is CASSLDSVLLNSPLHF.

The chain carries TRBV5-6 and TRBJ1-1; D gene ambiguous. V lost 7 bases and J lost 1, with 29 bases in between. The length of the CDR3 is 19 residues. CDR1 is SGHDT, CDR2 YYEEEE, per germline. The CDR3 loop is CASGWAGLAVTFGNTEAFF. The CDR3 DNA follows: TGTGCCAGCGGGTGGGCTGGACTCGCCGTTACCTTCGGGAACACTGAAGCTTTCTTT.

The rearrangement links TRBV18 to TRBJ1-1; D call uncertain. This CDR3 has 11 residues. Germline values: CDR1 KGHSH, CDR2 LQKENI. Trimming cost V 4 bases and J 5 bases, with 5 bases left between them. CDR3 sequence (DNA): TGTGCCAGCTCACAGGAGACTGAAGCTTTCTTT. Residues: CASSQETEAFF.

The chain recombines TRBV5-6 with TRBJ2-5; D possibly corresponds to TRBD1 (5 bases). In germline, CDR1 is SGHDT, CDR2 YYEEEE. The CDR3 spans 14 residues. The germline V and J ends were trimmed by 4 bases and 4 bases, with 14 bases remaining between them. DNA for the CDR3: TGTGCCAGCAGCCCTGACTGGGGCCTAGAGACCCAGTACTTC. The encoded protein is CASSPDWGLETQYF.

Written as DNA, the CDR3 is TGTGCCAGCAGCCAAGGACATCTAGGGCCCCAGCATTTT. Encoded protein: CASSQGHLGPQHF. The rearrangement links TRBV4-2 to TRBJ1-5; D gene unclear. Trimming removed 1 base at V and 9 bases at J, with 10 bases between. Germline V gene lookup returns CDR1 LGHNA and CDR2 YNFKEQ. CDR3 length: 13 amino acids.

V usage is TRBV21-1 and J usage is TRBJ2-3. TRBV21-1 is recorded as a pseudogene. CDR3 length: 17 amino acids. The CDR3 nucleotides read TGTGCCAGCAGCGACAAAACGGACGGGTTCTCCACAGATACGCAGTATTTT. Protein product: CASSDKTDGFSTDTQYF.

V gene TRBV6-5 combines with J gene TRBJ1-3, with 7 positions matching TRBD1. The V and J ends lost 5 bases and 6 bases, in that order; junction bases with no gene match: 4. Germline V gives CDR1 MNHEY, CDR2 SVGAGI. The CDR3 sequence is 13 residues long. CDR3 residues: CASSGTDLNTIYF. CDR3 DNA sequence: TGTGCCAGCAGTGGGACAGATCTAAACACCATATATTTT.